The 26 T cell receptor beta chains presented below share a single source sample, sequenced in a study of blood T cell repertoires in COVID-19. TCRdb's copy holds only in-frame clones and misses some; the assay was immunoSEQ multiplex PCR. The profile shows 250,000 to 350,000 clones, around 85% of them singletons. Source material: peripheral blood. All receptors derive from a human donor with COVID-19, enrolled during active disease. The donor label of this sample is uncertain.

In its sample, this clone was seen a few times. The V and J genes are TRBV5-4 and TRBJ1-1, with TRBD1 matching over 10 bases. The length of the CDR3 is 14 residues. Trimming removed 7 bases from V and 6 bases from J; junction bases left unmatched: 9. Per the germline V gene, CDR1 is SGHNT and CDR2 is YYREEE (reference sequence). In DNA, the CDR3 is TGTGCCAGCTTCCCCAGGACAGGGGGTTCTGAAGCTTTCTTT. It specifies CASFPRTGGSEAFF.

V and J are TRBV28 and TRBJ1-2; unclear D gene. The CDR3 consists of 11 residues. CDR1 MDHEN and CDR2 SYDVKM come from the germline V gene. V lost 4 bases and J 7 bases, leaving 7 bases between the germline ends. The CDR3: CASSSRGGYTF. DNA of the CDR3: TGTGCCAGCAGTTCCCGAGGTGGCTACACCTTC.

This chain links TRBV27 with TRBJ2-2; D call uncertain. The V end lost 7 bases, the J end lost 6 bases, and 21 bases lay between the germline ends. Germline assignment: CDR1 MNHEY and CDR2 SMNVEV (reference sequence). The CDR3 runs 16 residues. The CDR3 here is CASTRIGPVVPGELFF. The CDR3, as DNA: TGTGCCAGCACTCGAATTGGTCCGGTTGTGCCCGGGGAGCTGTTTTTT.

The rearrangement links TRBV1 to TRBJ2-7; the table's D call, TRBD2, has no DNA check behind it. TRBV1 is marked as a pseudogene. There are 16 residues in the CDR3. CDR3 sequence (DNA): TGCACCAGCAGCCAAGACCTAGCCCCTTCTACCTACGAGCAGTACTTC. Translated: CTSSQDLAPSTYEQYF.

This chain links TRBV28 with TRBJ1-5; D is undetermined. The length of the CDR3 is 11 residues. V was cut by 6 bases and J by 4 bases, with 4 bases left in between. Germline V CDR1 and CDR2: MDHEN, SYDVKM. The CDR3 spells CASSKNQPQHF. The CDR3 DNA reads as TGTGCCAGCAGCAAAAATCAGCCCCAGCATTTT.

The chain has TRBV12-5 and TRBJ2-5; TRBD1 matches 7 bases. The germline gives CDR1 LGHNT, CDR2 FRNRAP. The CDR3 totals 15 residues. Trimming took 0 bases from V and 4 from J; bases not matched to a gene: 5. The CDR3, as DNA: TGTGCTAGTGGTTTGGTACGACAGGGCGGAGAGACCCAGTACTTC. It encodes CASGLVRQGGETQYF.

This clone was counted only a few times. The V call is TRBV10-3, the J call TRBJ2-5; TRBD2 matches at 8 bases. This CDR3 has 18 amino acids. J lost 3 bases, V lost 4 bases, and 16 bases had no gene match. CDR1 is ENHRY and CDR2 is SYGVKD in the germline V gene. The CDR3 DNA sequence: TGTGCCATCAGTGTCTCCACCTCTAGCGGGCACGAAAAAGAGACCCAGTACTTC. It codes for CAISVSTSSGHEKETQYF.

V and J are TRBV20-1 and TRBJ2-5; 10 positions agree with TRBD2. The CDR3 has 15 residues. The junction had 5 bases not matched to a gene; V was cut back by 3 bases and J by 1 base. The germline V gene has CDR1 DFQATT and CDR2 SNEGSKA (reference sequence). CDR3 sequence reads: CSASSLAGAQETQYF. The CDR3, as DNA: TGCAGTGCTAGTTCTCTAGCGGGAGCCCAAGAGACCCAGTACTTC.

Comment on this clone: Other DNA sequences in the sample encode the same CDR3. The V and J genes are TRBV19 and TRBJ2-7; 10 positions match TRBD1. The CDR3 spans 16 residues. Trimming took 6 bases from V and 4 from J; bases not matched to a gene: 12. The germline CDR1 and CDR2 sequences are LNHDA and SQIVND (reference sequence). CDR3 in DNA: TGTGCCAGTAGAACCCCGGGACAGGGGTCCGAATACGAGCAGTACTTC. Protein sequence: CASRTPGQGSEYEQYF.

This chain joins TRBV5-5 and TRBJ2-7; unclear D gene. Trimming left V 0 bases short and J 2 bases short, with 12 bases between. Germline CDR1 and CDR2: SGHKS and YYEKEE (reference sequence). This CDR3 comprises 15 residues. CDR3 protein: CASSLGLTYPYEQYF. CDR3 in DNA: TGTGCCAGCAGCTTGGGACTTACCTATCCCTACGAGCAGTACTTC.

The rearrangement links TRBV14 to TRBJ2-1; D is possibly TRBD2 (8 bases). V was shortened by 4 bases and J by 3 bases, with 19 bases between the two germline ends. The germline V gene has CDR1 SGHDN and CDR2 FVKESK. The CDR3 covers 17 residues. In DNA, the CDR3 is TGTGCCAGCAGCCGCGAGGGGGCGGGAGGCATCTACAATGAGCAGTTCTTC. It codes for CASSREGAGGIYNEQFF.

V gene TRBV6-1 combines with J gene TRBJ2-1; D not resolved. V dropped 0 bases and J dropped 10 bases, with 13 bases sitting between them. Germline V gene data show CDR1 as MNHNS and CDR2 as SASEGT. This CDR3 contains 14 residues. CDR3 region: CASSEASSYEEQFF. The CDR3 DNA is TGTGCCAGCAGTGAAGCGTCGAGCTACGAGGAGCAGTTCTTC.

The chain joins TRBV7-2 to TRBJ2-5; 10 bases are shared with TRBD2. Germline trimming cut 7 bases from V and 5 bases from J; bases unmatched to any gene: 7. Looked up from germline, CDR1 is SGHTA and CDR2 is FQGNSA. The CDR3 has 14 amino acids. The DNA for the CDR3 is TGTGCCAGCAATTCCCCGGGACTAGCGGAGACCCAGTACTTC. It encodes CASNSPGLAETQYF.

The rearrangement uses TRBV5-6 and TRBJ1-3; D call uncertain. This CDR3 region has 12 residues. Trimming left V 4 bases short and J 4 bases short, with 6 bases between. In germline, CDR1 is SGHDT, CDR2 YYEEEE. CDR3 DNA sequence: TGTGCCAGCAGCCTGCGCGGAAACACCATATATTTT. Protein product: CASSLRGNTIYF. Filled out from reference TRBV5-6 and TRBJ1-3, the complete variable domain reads DAGVTQSPTHLIKTRGQQVTLRCSPKSGHDTVSWYQQALGQGPQFIFQYYEEEERQRGNFPDRFSGHQFPNYSSELNVNALLLGDSALYLCASSLRGNTIYFGEGSWLTVV.

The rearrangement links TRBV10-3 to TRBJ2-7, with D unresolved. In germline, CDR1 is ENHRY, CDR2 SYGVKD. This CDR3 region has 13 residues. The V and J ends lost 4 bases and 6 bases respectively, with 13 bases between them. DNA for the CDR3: TGTGCCATCAGTGCCCCTAGGAGTCGCGAGCAGTACTTC. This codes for CAISAPRSREQYF.

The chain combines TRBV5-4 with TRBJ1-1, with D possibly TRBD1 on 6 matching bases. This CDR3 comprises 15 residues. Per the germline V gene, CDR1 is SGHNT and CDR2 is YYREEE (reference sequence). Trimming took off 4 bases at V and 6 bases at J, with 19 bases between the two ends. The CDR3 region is CASSDPSVTGSEAFF. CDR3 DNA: TGTGCCAGCAGCGATCCGTCCGTGACAGGCTCTGAAGCTTTCTTT.

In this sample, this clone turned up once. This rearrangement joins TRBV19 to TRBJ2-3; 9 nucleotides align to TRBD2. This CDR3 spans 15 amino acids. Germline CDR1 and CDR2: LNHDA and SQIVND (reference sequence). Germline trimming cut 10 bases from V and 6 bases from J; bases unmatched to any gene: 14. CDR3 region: CATSKGSGSGDTQYF. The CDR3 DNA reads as TGTGCCACCTCGAAGGGTAGCGGGAGTGGTGATACGCAGTATTTT.

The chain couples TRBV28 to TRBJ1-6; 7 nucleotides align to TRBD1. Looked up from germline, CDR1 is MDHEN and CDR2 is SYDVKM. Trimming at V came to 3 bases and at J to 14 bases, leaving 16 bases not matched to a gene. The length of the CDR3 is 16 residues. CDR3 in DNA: TGTGCCAGCAGTTTCCCTCAGGACAGGCGAGTGCGGGCCCTCCACTTT. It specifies CASSFPQDRRVRALHF.

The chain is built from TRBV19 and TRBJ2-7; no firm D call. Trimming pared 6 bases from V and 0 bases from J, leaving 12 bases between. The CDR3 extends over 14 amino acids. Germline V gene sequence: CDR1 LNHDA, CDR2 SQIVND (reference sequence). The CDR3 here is CASRRLPSSYEQYF. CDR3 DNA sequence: TGTGCCAGTAGGAGGCTCCCCAGCTCCTACGAGCAGTACTTC.

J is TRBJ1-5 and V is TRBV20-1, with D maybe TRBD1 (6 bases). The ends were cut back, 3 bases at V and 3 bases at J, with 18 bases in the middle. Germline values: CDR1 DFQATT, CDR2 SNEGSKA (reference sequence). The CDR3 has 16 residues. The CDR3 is CSASRRDTGSNQPQHF. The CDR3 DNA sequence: TGCAGTGCTAGTCGCCGGGACACGGGGTCCAATCAGCCCCAGCATTTT.

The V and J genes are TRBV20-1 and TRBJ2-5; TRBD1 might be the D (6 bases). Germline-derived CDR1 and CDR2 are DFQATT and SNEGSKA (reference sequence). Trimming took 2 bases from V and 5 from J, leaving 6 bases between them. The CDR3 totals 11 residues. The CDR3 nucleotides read TGCAGTGCTAGACAGGGGGAGACCCAGTACTTC. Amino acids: CSARQGETQYF.

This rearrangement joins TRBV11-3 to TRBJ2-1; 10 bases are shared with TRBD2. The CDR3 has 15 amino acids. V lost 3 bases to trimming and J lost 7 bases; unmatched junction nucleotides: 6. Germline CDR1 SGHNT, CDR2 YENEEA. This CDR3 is CASSLEREGSNEQFF. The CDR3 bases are TGTGCCAGCAGCTTGGAGCGGGAGGGGAGTAATGAGCAGTTCTTC.

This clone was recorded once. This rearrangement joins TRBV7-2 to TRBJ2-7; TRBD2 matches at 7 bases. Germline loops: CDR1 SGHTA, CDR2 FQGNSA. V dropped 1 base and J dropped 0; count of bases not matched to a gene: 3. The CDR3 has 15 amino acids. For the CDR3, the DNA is TGTGCCAGCAGCTTAGAGAGCGGGACCTCCTACGAGCAGTACTTC. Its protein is CASSLESGTSYEQYF.

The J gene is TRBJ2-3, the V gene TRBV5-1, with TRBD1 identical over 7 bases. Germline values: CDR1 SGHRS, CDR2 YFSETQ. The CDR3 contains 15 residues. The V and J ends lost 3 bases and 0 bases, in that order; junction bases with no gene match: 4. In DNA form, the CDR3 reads TGCGCCAGCAGCTCCTCAGGGGGAAGCACAGATACGCAGTATTTT. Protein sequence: CASSSSGGSTDTQYF.

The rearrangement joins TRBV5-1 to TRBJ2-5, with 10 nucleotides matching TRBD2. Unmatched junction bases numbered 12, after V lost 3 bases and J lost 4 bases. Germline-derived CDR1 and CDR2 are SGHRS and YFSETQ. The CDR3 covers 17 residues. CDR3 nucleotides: TGCGCCAGCAGCTGGACCCCTAGCGGGAGCGGAGGAGAGACCCAGTACTTC. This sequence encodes CASSWTPSGSGGETQYF.

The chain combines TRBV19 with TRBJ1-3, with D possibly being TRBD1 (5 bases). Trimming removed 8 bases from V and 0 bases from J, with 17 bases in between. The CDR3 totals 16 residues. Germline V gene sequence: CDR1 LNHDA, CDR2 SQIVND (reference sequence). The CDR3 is CASSLERGPSGNTIYF. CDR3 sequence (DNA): TGTGCCAGTTCGTTAGAGCGGGGCCCCTCTGGAAACACCATATATTTT.